This TCR beta chain appears in the sequencing data of a study of blood T cell repertoires in COVID-19. Generated by immunoSEQ multiplex PCR, the TCRdb table keeps only in-frame clones and is missing some. Among around 120,000 clones, about 74% were seen once, and the ten largest hold 5% to 8%. This CDR3 region has 20 residues. CDR1 and CDR2 from the germline V gene are WSHSY and SAAADI. Trimming pared 9 bases from V and 4 bases from J, leaving 34 bases between. Sequencing was done on a sample of peripheral blood. The chain recombines TRBV10-2 with TRBJ1-3; D is undetermined. The clonotype was recovered from a man in his 70s with acute or convalescent COVID-19. For the CDR3, the DNA is TGCGCCAGTTATCCTCGAAAACGGTCCCCGGATTCTAAGCGGGGAAACACCATATATTTT. It yields the protein CASYPRKRSPDSKRGNTIYF.